The 19 T cell receptor beta chains in this list originate from one sample, sequenced in a study of shared T cell receptors in the human thymus. Using immunoSEQ multiplex PCR, the repertoire was profiled, and TCRdb retains in-frame clones only, with some absent. The data hold under 850,000 clones, with roughly 90% observed a single time. The same sample was also used in a study of human thymus T cells.

The specimen was thymocytes. The receptor source for this set is a boy under two years old with a congenital heart defect.

A few counts support this clone. J is TRBJ2-5 and V is TRBV30, with TRBD2 matching 8 bases. This CDR3 spans 17 amino acids. The ends lost 3 bases at V and 4 bases at J; junction bases unmatched: 16. Per the germline V gene, CDR1 is GTSNPN and CDR2 is SVGIG (reference sequence). CDR3 sequence: CAWSPLVAGLSGETQYF. In nucleotides, the CDR3 is TGTGCCTGGAGCCCATTGGTAGCGGGATTAAGCGGAGAGACCCAGTACTTC.

The rearrangement uses TRBV19 and TRBJ1-1; no firm D call. The CDR3 has 12 residues. V shed 4 bases and J shed 8 bases, with 11 bases lying between them. CDR1 and CDR2 (germline): LNHDA, SQIVND (reference sequence). The chain's CDR3 is CASSTPGKEAFF. As DNA, the CDR3 is TGTGCCAGTAGTACCCCCGGGAAGGAAGCTTTCTTT.

This clone came up a few times. The chain carries TRBV11-2 and TRBJ2-1, with D possibly matching TRBD2 (6 bases). The V end was cut by 6 bases, the J end by 0 bases, with 18 bases between. Looked up from germline, CDR1 is SGHAT and CDR2 is FQNNGV. This CDR3 comprises 17 residues. The CDR3 DNA sequence: TGTGCCAGCAGACCTGCTCTAGCGCCGAGCTCCTACAATGAGCAGTTCTTC. This gives the protein CASRPALAPSSYNEQFF.

The V and J genes are TRBV11-3 and TRBJ2-5; D gene unclear. Germline CDR1 is SGHNT and CDR2 is YENEEA. The V end was cut by 1 base, the J end by 2 bases, with 5 bases between. The CDR3 is made up of 13 amino acids. The CDR3: CASSLGYQETQYF. As DNA, the CDR3 is TGTGCCAGCAGCTTAGGCTATCAAGAGACCCAGTACTTC.

The gene calls are TRBV25-1 and TRBJ2-7, with a tentative D call TRBD2 (6 bases). This CDR3 spans 12 amino acids. The germline V gene has CDR1 MGHDK and CDR2 SYGVNS. With 5 bases removed from V and 7 bases from J, the gap between germline ends came to 12 bases. The CDR3 DNA sequence: TGTGCCAGCAGTCCTGGGGCGGGGGAGCAGTACTTC. Its translation: CASSPGAGEQYF.

The chain combines TRBV18 with TRBJ2-7; 10 nucleotides line up with TRBD2. CDR1 KGHSH and CDR2 LQKENI come from the germline V gene. The CDR3 is 15 residues long. The trim removed 6 bases at V and 5 bases at J, leaving 10 bases unmatched. The CDR3 region has the DNA TGTGCCAGCTCCCCAAGCGGGAGGGCCTGCAACGAGCAGTACTTC. Translating it yields CASSPSGRACNEQYF. The full variable domain, completed using reference TRBV18 and TRBJ2-7, is NAGVMQNPRHLVRRRGQEARLRCSPMKGHSHVYWYRQLPEEGLKFMVYLQKENIIDESGMPKERFSAEFPKEGPSILRIQQVVRGDSAAYFCASSPSGRACNEQYFGPGTRLTVT.

This chain joins TRBV9 and TRBJ2-3, with 7 bases identical to TRBD2. The length of the CDR3 is 15 residues. With 7 bases clipped from V and 5 bases from J, the junction kept 13 bases outside the gene matches. Germline CDR1 SGDLS, CDR2 YYNGEE. The CDR3 DNA reads as TGTGCCAGCGTTCCTACGGGGAGGGTAGGAGATACGCAGTATTTT. As protein: CASVPTGRVGDTQYF.

The J gene is TRBJ2-3, the V gene TRBV28, with 7 nucleotides matching TRBD2. The V and J ends lost 7 bases and 6 bases, in that order; junction bases with no gene match: 16. Germline CDR1 reads MDHEN; CDR2 reads SYDVKM. The CDR3 is 16 amino acids. CDR3 region: CASTPWPGGVPDTQYF. The CDR3 DNA reads TGTGCCAGCACCCCTTGGCCGGGAGGAGTTCCGGATACGCAGTATTTT.

The table lists this clone with a count of one. The rearrangement joins TRBV7-2 to TRBJ2-7, with D perhaps TRBD1 (6 bases). The CDR3 contains 12 residues. In germline, CDR1 is SGHTA, CDR2 FQGNSA. Trimming shortened V by 5 bases and J by 7 bases, and 12 bases separated the two germline ends. The CDR3 bases are TGTGCCAGCAGCGACACTAGGGGGGAGCAGTACTTC. This codes for CASSDTRGEQYF. The entire variable domain, with the rest obtained from reference TRBV7-2 and TRBJ2-7, is as follows: GAGVSQSPSNKVTEKGKDVELRCDPISGHTALYWYRQSLGQGLEFLIYFQGNSAPDKSGLPSDRFSAERTGGSVSTLTIQRTQQEDSAVYLCASSDTRGEQYFGPGTRLTVT.

This sequence joins TRBV4-1 and TRBJ1-3; no clear D gene. Germline V CDR1 and CDR2: MGHRA, YSYEKL. This CDR3 is 16 amino acids long. Between the trimmed V and J ends, which lost 0 bases and 3 bases, there was a span of 12 bases. The CDR3: CASSQDLTLNGNTIYF. DNA for the CDR3: TGCGCCAGCAGCCAAGATCTGACTCTGAATGGAAACACCATATATTTT.

The chain carries TRBV28 and TRBJ1-1; TRBD1 matches at 9 bases. CDR1 and CDR2 from the germline V gene are MDHEN and SYDVKM. Trimming removed 3 bases from V and 5 bases from J; junction bases left unmatched: 7. CDR3 size: 15 residues. The CDR3 is CASSFLTGGGTEAFF. In DNA, the CDR3 is TGTGCCAGCAGTTTCTTGACAGGGGGGGGGACTGAAGCTTTCTTT.

The chain couples TRBV6-6 to TRBJ2-7; 9 positions match TRBD1. The CDR3 covers 15 residues. Trimming removed 6 bases from V and 6 bases from J; junction bases left unmatched: 12. CDR1 MNHNY and CDR2 SVGAGI come from the germline V gene (reference sequence). CDR3 coding DNA: TGTGCCAGCAGAATCGAGAGGACAGGGGTTTCCGAGCAGTACTTC. This translates into CASRIERTGVSEQYF.

This clone is a singleton in its sample. V gene TRBV28 combines with J gene TRBJ2-3, with 8 bases matching TRBD2. V shed 3 bases, J shed 2 bases, and the junction held 13 bases outside the gene matches. Germline V gene sequence: CDR1 MDHEN, CDR2 SYDVKM. The length of the CDR3 is 18 residues. The CDR3 DNA reads TGTGCCAGCAGTTTGGGGGGGGCTCTAGCGGGCGTCACAGATACGCAGTATTTT. Translation: CASSLGGALAGVTDTQYF.

The rearrangement links TRBV4-2 to TRBJ2-1; 9 bases match TRBD2. V trimming: 0 bases; J trimming: 4 bases; junction bases outside the gene matches: 10. The CDR3 has 18 residues. In germline, CDR1 is LGHNA, CDR2 YNFKEQ. The CDR3 protein is CASSQDKVSGRSYNEQFF. The CDR3 DNA follows: TGTGCCAGCAGCCAAGATAAAGTGAGCGGGAGGAGTTACAATGAGCAGTTCTTC.

This sequence joins TRBV27 and TRBJ2-3, with D hard to call. V was shortened by 6 bases and J by 0 bases, with 13 bases between the two germline ends. CDR1 is MNHEY, CDR2 SMNVEV, per germline (reference sequence). This CDR3 has 15 amino acids. CDR3 loop: CASSLEASSTDTQYF. The CDR3, as DNA: TGTGCCAGCAGCTTAGAGGCCTCTAGCACAGATACGCAGTATTTT.

About this clone: In the same sample, other DNA sequences code for this CDR3. The rearrangement uses TRBV6-5 and TRBJ2-5, with 13 bases lining up with TRBD2. The CDR3 is 16 residues long. J lost 5 bases, V lost 6 bases, and 9 bases had no gene match. Germline values: CDR1 MNHEY, CDR2 SVGAGI. In DNA form, the CDR3 reads TGTGCCAGCAGCTACGGACTAGCGGGAGCTCCGGAGACCCAGTACTTC. It is translated as CASSYGLAGAPETQYF.

This chain links TRBV6-4 with TRBJ1-2; weak D call: TRBD1 (5 bases). The ends were cut back, 10 bases at V and 8 bases at J, with 17 bases in the middle. Germline assignment: CDR1 MRHNA and CDR2 SNTAGT. The CDR3 is made up of 12 amino acids. Written as DNA, the CDR3 is TGTGCCATCATGGGGGGAGGGCGAGGCTACACCTTC. Translating it yields CAIMGGGRGYTF.

The J gene is TRBJ2-4, the V gene TRBV27, with D unresolved. This CDR3 has 16 residues. CDR1 MNHEY and CDR2 SMNVEV come from the germline V gene (reference sequence). V lost 5 bases and J 0 bases, leaving 14 bases between the germline ends. CDR3 sequence (DNA): TGTGCCAGCAGTCCCCACTACACACTAGCCAAAAACATTCAGTACTTC. Its protein is CASSPHYTLAKNIQYF.

This chain links TRBV30 with TRBJ2-7; 10 nucleotides agree with TRBD2. J was trimmed by 4 bases and V by 2 bases; bases with no gene match: 11. CDR3 size: 16 residues. Germline V gene lookup returns CDR1 GTSNPN and CDR2 SVGIG (reference sequence). The CDR3 DNA sequence: TGTGCCTGGAGTTCACCCTCTAGCGGGAGACGGTACGAGCAGTACTTC. It translates to CAWSSPSSGRRYEQYF. The full variable domain, in which reference TRBV30 and TRBJ2-7 provide the parts outside the CDR3, is SQTIHQWPATLVQPVGSPLSLECTVEGTSNPNLYWYRQAAGRGLQLLFYSVGIGQISSEVPQNLSASRPQDRQFILSSKKLLLSDSGFYLCAWSSPSSGRRYEQYFGPGTRLTVT.